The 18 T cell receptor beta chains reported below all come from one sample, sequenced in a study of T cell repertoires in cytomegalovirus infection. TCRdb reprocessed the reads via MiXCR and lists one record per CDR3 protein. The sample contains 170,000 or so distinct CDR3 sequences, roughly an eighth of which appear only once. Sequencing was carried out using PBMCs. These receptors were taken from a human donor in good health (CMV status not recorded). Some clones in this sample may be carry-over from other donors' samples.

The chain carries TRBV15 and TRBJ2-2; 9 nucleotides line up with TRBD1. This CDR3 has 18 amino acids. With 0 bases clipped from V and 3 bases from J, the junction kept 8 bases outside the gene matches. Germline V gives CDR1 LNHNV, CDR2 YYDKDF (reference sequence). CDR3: CATSRDPVTGGHTGELFF. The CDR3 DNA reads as TGTGCCACCAGCAGAGATCCGGTCACAGGGGGCCACACCGGGGAGCTGTTTTTT.

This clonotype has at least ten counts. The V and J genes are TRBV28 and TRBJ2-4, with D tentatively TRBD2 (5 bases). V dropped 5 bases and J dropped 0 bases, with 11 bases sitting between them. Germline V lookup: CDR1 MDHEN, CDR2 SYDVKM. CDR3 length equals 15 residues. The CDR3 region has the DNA TGTGCCAGCAGTGAGACGGGATTAGCCAAAAACATTCAGTACTTC. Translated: CASSETGLAKNIQYF.

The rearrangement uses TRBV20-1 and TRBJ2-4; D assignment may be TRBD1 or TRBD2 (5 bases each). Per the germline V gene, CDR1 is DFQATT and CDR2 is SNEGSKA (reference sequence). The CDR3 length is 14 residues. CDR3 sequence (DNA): TGCTCAATCCGGGACCTCCTAGCCAAAAACATTCAGTACTTC. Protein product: CSIRDLLAKNIQYF.

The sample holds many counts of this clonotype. Here the CDR3 reads CASSLDVNQPQHF. The CDR3 DNA is TGTGCCAGCAGCTTAGACGTCAATCAGCCCCAGCATTTT. This chain links TRBV7-2 with TRBJ1-5; D remains unclear. V gave up 1 base and J gave up 3 bases, with 4 bases separating them. This CDR3 is built from 13 residues. Germline V gives CDR1 SGHTA, CDR2 FQGNSA.

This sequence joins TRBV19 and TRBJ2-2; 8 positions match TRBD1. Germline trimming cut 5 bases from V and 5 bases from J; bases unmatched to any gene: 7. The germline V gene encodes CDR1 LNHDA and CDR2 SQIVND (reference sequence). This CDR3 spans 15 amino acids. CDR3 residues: CASSPSRGLTGELFF. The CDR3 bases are TGTGCCAGTAGTCCTTCCAGGGGGCTAACCGGGGAGCTGTTTTTT.

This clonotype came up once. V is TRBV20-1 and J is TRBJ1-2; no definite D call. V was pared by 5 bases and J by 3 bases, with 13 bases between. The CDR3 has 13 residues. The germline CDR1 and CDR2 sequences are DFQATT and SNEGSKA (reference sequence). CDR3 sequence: CSAFSPGDYGYTF. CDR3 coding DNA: TGCAGTGCTTTTTCGCCGGGCGACTATGGCTACACCTTC.

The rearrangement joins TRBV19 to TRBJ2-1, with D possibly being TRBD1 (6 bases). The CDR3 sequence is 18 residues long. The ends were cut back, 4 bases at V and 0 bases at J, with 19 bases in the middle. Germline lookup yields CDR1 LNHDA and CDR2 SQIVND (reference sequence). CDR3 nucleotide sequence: TGTGCCAGTAGTAGAATCTTCCGGGACACCAGCTCCTACAATGAGCAGTTCTTC. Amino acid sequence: CASSRIFRDTSSYNEQFF.

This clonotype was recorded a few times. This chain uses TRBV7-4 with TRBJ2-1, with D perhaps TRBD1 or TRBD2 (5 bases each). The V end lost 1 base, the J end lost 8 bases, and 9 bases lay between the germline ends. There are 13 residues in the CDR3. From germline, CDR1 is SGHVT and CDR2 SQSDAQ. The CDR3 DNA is TGTGCCAGCAGCTTAGTGACAGCGGATGAGCAGTTCTTC. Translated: CASSLVTADEQFF.

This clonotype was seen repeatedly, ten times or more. As DNA, the CDR3 is TGTGCCAGCAGTTACCGACTAGCGGGAGGCCATGAGCAGTTCTTC. Protein: CASSYRLAGGHEQFF. The V gene is TRBV6-2 or TRBV6-3, the J gene TRBJ2-1; 13 bases line up with TRBD2. V lost 2 bases to trimming and J lost 8 bases; unmatched junction nucleotides: 3. CDR3 length equals 15 residues. Germline V gene lookup returns CDR1 MNHEY and CDR2 SVGEGT.

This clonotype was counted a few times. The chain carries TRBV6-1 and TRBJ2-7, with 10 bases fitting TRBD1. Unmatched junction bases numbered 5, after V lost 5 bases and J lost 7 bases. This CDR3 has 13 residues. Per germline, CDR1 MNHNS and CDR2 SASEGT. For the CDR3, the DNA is TGTGCCAGCAGTTATGGGGACAGGGGAGAGCAGTACTTC. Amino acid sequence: CASSYGDRGEQYF.

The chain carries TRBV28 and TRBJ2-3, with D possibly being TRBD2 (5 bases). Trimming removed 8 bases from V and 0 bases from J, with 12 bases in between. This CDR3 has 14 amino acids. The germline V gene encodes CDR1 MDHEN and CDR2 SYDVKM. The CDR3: CASQLGGSTDTQYF. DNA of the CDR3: TGTGCCAGCCAGTTGGGCGGGAGCACAGATACGCAGTATTTT.

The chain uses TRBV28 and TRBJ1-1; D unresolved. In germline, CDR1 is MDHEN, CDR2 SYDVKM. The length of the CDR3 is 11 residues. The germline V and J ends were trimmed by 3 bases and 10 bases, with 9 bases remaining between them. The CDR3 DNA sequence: TGTGCCAGCAGTTTGGCCGATAGAGCTTTCTTT. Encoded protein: CASSLADRAFF.

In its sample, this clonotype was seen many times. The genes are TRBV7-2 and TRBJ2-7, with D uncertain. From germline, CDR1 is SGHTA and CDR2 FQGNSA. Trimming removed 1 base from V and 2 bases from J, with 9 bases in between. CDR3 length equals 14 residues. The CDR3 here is CASSLGTGPYEQYF. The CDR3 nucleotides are TGTGCCAGCAGCTTAGGTACGGGCCCCTACGAGCAGTACTTC.

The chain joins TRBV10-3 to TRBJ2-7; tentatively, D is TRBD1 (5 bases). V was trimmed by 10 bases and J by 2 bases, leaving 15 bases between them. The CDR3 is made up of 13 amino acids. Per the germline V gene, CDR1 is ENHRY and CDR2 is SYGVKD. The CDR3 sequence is CATRALGAYEQYF. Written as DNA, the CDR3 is TGTGCCACCCGGGCCTTAGGGGCCTACGAGCAGTACTTC.

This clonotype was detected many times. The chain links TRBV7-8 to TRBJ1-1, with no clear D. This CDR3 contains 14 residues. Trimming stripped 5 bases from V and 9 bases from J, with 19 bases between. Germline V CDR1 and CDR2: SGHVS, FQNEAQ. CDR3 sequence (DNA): TGTGCCAGCAGCCCCCTGTCAGTCCAAGGGAAAGCTTTCTTT. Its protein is CASSPLSVQGKAFF.

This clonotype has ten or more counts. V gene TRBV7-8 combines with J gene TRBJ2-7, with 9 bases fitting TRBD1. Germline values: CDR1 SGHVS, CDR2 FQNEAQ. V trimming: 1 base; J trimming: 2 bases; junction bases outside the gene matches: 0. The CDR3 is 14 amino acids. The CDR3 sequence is CASSLGTGAYEQYF. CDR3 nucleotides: TGTGCCAGCAGCTTAGGGACAGGGGCCTACGAGCAGTACTTC.

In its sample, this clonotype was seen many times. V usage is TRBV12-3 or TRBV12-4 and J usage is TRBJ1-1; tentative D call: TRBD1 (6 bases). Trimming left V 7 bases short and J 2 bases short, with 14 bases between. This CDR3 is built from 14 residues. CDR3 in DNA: TGTGCCAGCACCCCCCGAGGGGGAAACACTGAAGCTTTCTTT. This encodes CASTPRGGNTEAFF.

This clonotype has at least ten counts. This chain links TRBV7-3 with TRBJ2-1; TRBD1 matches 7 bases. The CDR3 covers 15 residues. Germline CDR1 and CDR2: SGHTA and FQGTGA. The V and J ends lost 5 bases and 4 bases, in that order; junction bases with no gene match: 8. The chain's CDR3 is CASSPRQGLYNEQFF. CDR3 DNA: TGTGCCAGCAGCCCCCGACAGGGTCTATACAATGAGCAGTTCTTC.